This is a list of T cell receptor beta chains from one sample in a study of blood T cell repertoires in COVID-19. Assay: immunoSEQ multiplex PCR; the TCRdb copy retains only in-frame clones and omits some. The repertoire holds fewer than 250,000 clones, with about 83% as singletons. The sequenced material came from peripheral blood. These receptors were taken from a man aged 50-60 years with acute or convalescent COVID-19. The CDR3 runs from the conserved cysteine through the conserved F or W. The size field is filled for only some rows; it gives once, few, many or a size class.

CDR3	V	J	size
CASSLPGLAGGDTQYF	TRBV4-1	TRBJ2-3	-
CASSDTGLPYNEQFF	TRBV9	TRBJ2-1	-
CASSIDINRGFEAFF	TRBV19	TRBJ1-1	-
CASSLQGAVAFF	TRBV11-2	TRBJ1-1	few
CASSLVAGSDTF	TRBV12-3/TRBV12-4	TRBJ1-2	-
CASSPGLTSSYNEQFF	TRBV18	TRBJ2-1	-
CAATSSGTSTDTQYF	TRBV10-3	TRBJ2-3	-
CASSLWDTLRNEQFF	TRBV19	TRBJ2-1	-
CASSSLAGANEQYF	TRBV6-6	TRBJ2-7	-
CASSLASGRLYEQYF	TRBV27	TRBJ2-7	-
CASSEDGQSYTEAFF	TRBV2	TRBJ1-1	-
CASSYSLAGDGYTF	TRBV6-5	TRBJ1-2	few
CATATGGSTEAFF	TRBV6-5	TRBJ1-1	-
CASSQDPGEQPQHF	TRBV4-1	TRBJ1-5	-
CASSWDRAGNTIYF	TRBV13	TRBJ1-3	once
CASSSHPQGPYEQYF	TRBV5-4	TRBJ2-7	-
CASSSGSSYEQYF	TRBV18	TRBJ2-7	-
CASSLAYRQGIYADGYTF	TRBV7-8	TRBJ1-2	-
CASSLKGFNYGYTF	TRBV27	TRBJ1-2	-
CASSLVQRKHGYTF	TRBV7-2	TRBJ1-2	-
CAWSRNAGVSYGYTF	TRBV30	TRBJ1-2	-
CASSKDRVHGYTF	TRBV5-1	TRBJ1-2	-
CASHQGQGGYQPQHF	TRBV28	TRBJ1-5	-
CASSVGPGRTDYGYTF	TRBV5-1	TRBJ1-2	-
CATSRDEDTEAFF	TRBV15	TRBJ1-1	few
CASSPPGLATDTQYF	TRBV18	TRBJ2-3	medium-sized
CASSLRTGLQETQYF	TRBV27	TRBJ2-5	few
CASSFRQADNEKLFF	TRBV5-5	TRBJ1-4	-
CASSLGMTGGQPQHF	TRBV7-8	TRBJ1-5	-
CASSGGATYEQYF	TRBV28	TRBJ2-7	-